This TCR beta chain was identified during a study of blood T cell repertoires in COVID-19. Study overall: Sites across the United States, Italy and Spain contributed samples from acute and convalescent COVID-19.

The data were produced by immunoSEQ multiplex PCR, yet TCRdb's version contains in-frame clones alone and is incomplete. The table shows around 250,000 clones, with approximately 85% occurring only once. The CDR3 has 19 amino acids. Per the germline V gene, CDR1 is MDHEN and CDR2 is SYDVKM. V was pared by 6 bases and J by 3 bases, with 16 bases of the junction left unmatched. This clone was seen a handful of times. Participant ages covered about 18 to 89 years across about 22 US areas. Assignment of participants to cohorts was predicated upon participant-reported clinical history. Two negative PCRs, clearance, or symptom resolution were required of recovered Cohort 3 donors.

The chain links TRBV28 to TRBJ2-2, with 10 bases aligning to TRBD2. The sequencing sample was made of PBMCs or T cells enriched from blood (not recorded which). This receptor was obtained from a woman aged 45-59 years who had recovered from COVID-19. The CDR3 DNA is TGTGCCAGCAGCACTCTAGATGAGCGGGAGGGCCACTACACCGGGGAGCTGTTTTTT. Protein: CASSTLDEREGHYTGELFF.